These 10 T cell receptor beta chains came from one sample sequenced in a study of blood T cell repertoires in COVID-19. Here immunoSEQ multiplex PCR was the method, and the copy in TCRdb shows in-frame clones only, minus some. Altogether about 86,000 clones are present, approximately 82% being singletons, with the ten largest covering approximately 1.3%. Sequences were obtained from peripheral blood. Source of these receptors: a woman of 80 years or more with acute or convalescent COVID-19.

V is TRBV5-4 and J is TRBJ2-7; 8 nucleotides agree with TRBD2. The V gene's germline CDR1 is SGHNT and CDR2 YYREEE (reference sequence). This CDR3 has 15 residues. V dropped 2 bases and J dropped 4; count of bases not matched to a gene: 8. The CDR3 reads CASSFRGGPGYEQYF. CDR3 in DNA: TGTGCCAGCAGCTTCCGGGGGGGCCCAGGATACGAGCAGTACTTC.

This rearrangement joins TRBV3-1 (or the pseudogene TRBV3-2) to TRBJ2-7, with 9 bases identical to TRBD2. The CDR3 totals 16 residues. Trimming at V came to 5 bases and at J to 5 bases, leaving 13 bases not matched to a gene. Per the germline V gene, CDR1 is LGHDT and CDR2 is YNNKEL (reference sequence). The CDR3 DNA sequence: TGTGCCAGCAGCTGGGACTCTCTAGCGGGACGCAACGAGCAGTACTTC. Translating it yields CASSWDSLAGRNEQYF.

The chain has TRBV19 and TRBJ1-2; 9 positions agree with TRBD1. CDR3 length: 14 amino acids. Germline V CDR1 and CDR2: LNHDA, SQIVND (reference sequence). Trimming at V came to 6 bases and at J to 4 bases, leaving 6 bases not matched to a gene. The CDR3 DNA reads TGTGCCAGTAGCCCGACAGGGGGAGGCTATGGCTACACCTTC. Its translation: CASSPTGGGYGYTF.

The chain carries TRBV6-1 and TRBJ1-2; D is perhaps TRBD1 (5 bases). V was shortened by 3 bases and J by 8 bases, with 13 bases between the two germline ends. The length of the CDR3 is 13 residues. CDR1 and CDR2 from the germline V gene are MNHNS and SASEGT. The CDR3 bases are TGTGCCAGCAGTGACCGCGGGGGGTACGGCTACACCTTC. This translates into CASSDRGGYGYTF.

This clone was found once. V and J are TRBV4-2 and TRBJ2-3; 9 nucleotides align to TRBD2. This CDR3 is built from 15 residues. V trimming: 4 bases; J trimming: 2 bases; junction bases outside the gene matches: 4. Germline CDR1 reads LGHNA; CDR2 reads YNFKEQ. DNA of the CDR3: TGTGCCAGCAGCCCCCGGACTAGCGTCACAGATACGCAGTATTTT. Protein sequence: CASSPRTSVTDTQYF.

The chain employs TRBV10-2 and TRBJ1-2; 9 bases fit TRBD1. Losses at the gene ends were 6 bases for V and 3 bases for J; bases not matched to a gene: 5. This CDR3 has 14 residues. From germline, CDR1 is WSHSY and CDR2 SAAADI. CDR3 amino acids: CASSERTGDYGYTF. The CDR3 DNA follows: TGCGCCAGCAGCGAGAGGACAGGGGACTATGGCTACACCTTC.

The chain recombines TRBV5-1 with TRBJ2-1; maybe TRBD1 (6 bases). Trimming took off 3 bases at V and 5 bases at J, with 24 bases between the two ends. The CDR3 is made up of 18 amino acids. Germline CDR1 SGHRS, CDR2 YFSETQ. The CDR3 protein is CASSSEARGGMRHNEQFF. As DNA, the CDR3 is TGCGCCAGCAGCTCTGAGGCTAGAGGGGGTATGAGACACAATGAGCAGTTCTTC. The variable domain in full, completed from reference TRBV5-1 and TRBJ2-1, reads KAGVTQTPRYLIKTRGQQVTLSCSPISGHRSVSWYQQTPGQGLQFLFEYFSETQRNKGNFPGRFSGRQFSNSRSEMNVSTLELGDSALYLCASSSEARGGMRHNEQFFGPGTRLTVL.

The chain is built from TRBV27 and TRBJ2-3; 8 bases agree with TRBD1. The CDR3 sequence is 18 residues long. V was pared by 1 base and J by 6 bases, with 15 bases of the junction left unmatched. Germline assignment: CDR1 MNHEY and CDR2 SMNVEV (reference sequence). The CDR3 spells CASSLFFRTGSSRDTQYF. In nucleotides, the CDR3 is TGTGCCAGCAGTTTATTTTTCCGGACAGGGTCATCAAGGGATACGCAGTATTTT.

This chain joins TRBV19 and TRBJ2-2, with 7 positions matching TRBD2. V lost 4 bases and J lost 8; bases outside the gene matches: 7. CDR1 and CDR2 (germline): LNHDA, SQIVND (reference sequence). The CDR3 has 14 amino acids. The CDR3 spells CASSKAHGRGELFF. The CDR3 nucleotides read TGTGCCAGTAGTAAGGCACACGGGAGGGGGGAGCTGTTTTTT.

J is TRBJ2-7 and V is TRBV21-1; the listed D gene, TRBD2, was not tested against the DNA. TRBV21-1 is a documented pseudogene. The CDR3 has 18 amino acids. The CDR3 region is CASSKGGGSETGPYEQYF. DNA of the CDR3: TGTGCCAGCAGCAAAGGGGGGGGATCCGAGACAGGCCCCTACGAGCAGTACTTC.